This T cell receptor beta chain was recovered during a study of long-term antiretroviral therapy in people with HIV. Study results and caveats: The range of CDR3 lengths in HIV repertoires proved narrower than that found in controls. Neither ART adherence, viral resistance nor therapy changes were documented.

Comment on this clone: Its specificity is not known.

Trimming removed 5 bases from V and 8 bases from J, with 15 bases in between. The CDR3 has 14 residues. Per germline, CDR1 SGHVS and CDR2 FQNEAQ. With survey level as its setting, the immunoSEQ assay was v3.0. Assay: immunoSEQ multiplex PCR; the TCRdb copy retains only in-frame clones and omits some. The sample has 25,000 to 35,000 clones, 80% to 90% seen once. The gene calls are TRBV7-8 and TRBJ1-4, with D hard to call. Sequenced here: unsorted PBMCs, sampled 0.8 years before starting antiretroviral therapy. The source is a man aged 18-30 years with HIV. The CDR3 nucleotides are TGTGCCAGCAGCCCCACGCGGGGTCGGGAAAAACTGTTTTTT. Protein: CASSPTRGREKLFF.